This TCR beta chain was sequenced in a study of blood T cell repertoires in COVID-19. Libraries were prepared by immunoSEQ multiplex PCR; TCRdb keeps only in-frame clonotypes and omits some of them. The sample lists 150,000 to 200,000 clones; roughly 80% were seen once. In terms of age and location, participants ranged from roughly 18 to 100 years and lived in about 25 US areas. Sequenced material: PBMCs or T cells enriched from blood (not recorded which). The clonotype was recovered from a man aged 45 to 65 who had recovered from COVID-19.

This chain's CDR3 is CASRGVPTSGLTDTQYF. Here the CDR3 DNA reads TGCGCCAGCAGGGGGGTCCCGACTAGCGGCCTCACAGATACGCAGTATTTT. V is TRBV10-2 and J is TRBJ2-3; TRBD2 agrees at 9 bases. V dropped 6 bases and J dropped 2; count of bases not matched to a gene: 12. The CDR3 extends over 17 amino acids. Germline V gene data show CDR1 as WSHSY and CDR2 as SAAADI.